This TCR beta chain was observed in a study of blood T cells in healthy people across ages (dated by TCRdb to the mid-2010s). Study-level background: In model experiments, template switching captured roughly one uniquely barcoded TCR beta cDNA molecule for every two T cells. Using deep sequencing normalized with unique cDNA molecular identifiers, the study measured how TCR beta repertoire diversity changes with age. The donors were split into four age groups: young (average about 15 years), middle-aged (roughly 39), aged (more than 55) and long-lived (over 80). The study analyzed two additional independent replicas of 1 million unique cDNA reads from the same blood draw for two donors, one aged 18 to 30 and one aged 80 or older. Overall study outcomes, separate from this receptor: Observed TCR beta diversity correlated strongly with the percentage of naive T cells measured by flow cytometry. Since profiling was done on bulk unsorted PBMCs, naive and antigen-experienced compartments could not be conclusively compared. Observed TCR beta diversity per million T cells fell roughly linearly with age, and a significant reduction was already apparent by age around 40. Compared with the aged group, the long-lived group had more naive CD4+ T cells, fewer expanded clones and increased TCR diversity, suggesting age selection. Estimates of total diversity based on one million sequenced T cells were regarded as lower bounds and as underestimates. Donor CMV infection status was unknown, potentially confounding age-related changes in expanded clonotypes.

The donors were roughly 39 Caucasian individuals from Russia, aged about 6 to 95 years, who were systemically healthy. About 9.6 milliliters of peripheral blood were collected from each donor into EDTA-treated Vacutainer tubes. PBMCs were isolated by Ficoll-Paque density-gradient centrifugation, with at least 7 million obtained per sample. Total RNA, at least 5 micrograms per sample, was extracted from PBMCs with Trizol reagent. For every donor, an aliquot of PBMCs went through flow cytometry to measure the percentages of naive CD45RAhigh/CD27high T cells. With regard to this clonotype: Its cognate antigen has yet to be identified. No much larger clonotype is one base removed from it; base qualities were not supplied.

The trim is 0 bases for V and 0 bases for J, with a gap of 12 bases between the germline ends. Taken from the germline V gene (reference sequence), the CDR1 and CDR2 loops are DFQATT and SNEGSKA. The cysteine opens and the phenylalanine closes a CDR3 of 16 amino acids. Only the CDR3 portion is preserved as DNA: 48 bases, with reading frame beginning at the first base. To prepare the library, 5' RACE was applied. The instrument given in TCRdb is Illumina HiSeq 2500. The second PCR ran for roughly 6 to 11 cycles and used a J-beta primer mix along with a sample-barcoded 5' primer. A template-switch 5' adaptor carrying 12 random nucleotides introduced a unique molecular identifier onto each TCR beta cDNA molecule. Each sample yielded at least 2.5 million CDR3-containing paired-end reads. First-strand cDNA synthesis was performed from all RNA using the Mint cDNA synthesis kit, with priming by a TRBC-specific oligonucleotide. All cDNA was treated with uracil-DNA glycosylase and then went through a first 18-cycle PCR with the universal primers M1SS and BC2_uni_R. The original methods were these. Normalization of each sample was performed by random selection of 1 million high-quality reads, each carrying a distinct molecular identifier. Instead of being binned into consensus sequences, reads with shared molecular identifiers were discarded. MiTCR, with a Q25 quality threshold and the strictest error-elimination algorithm, was used for CDR3 identification, clonotype clustering and error correction. Lower-bound total TCR beta diversity was estimated with a nonparametric unseen species model using Euler transformation. TCRdb handled the public reads itself, with Q25 trimming in fastp and clone calling in MiXCR, and kept productive beta chains. When rows share a CDR3 protein, they turn into one entry using the most common DNA and genes. The V and J calls reflect TCRdb's pipeline rather than the authors' work. This sample gives approximately 780,000 distinct CDR3 sequences in total; roughly 25% of them show up just once. The ten top clones hold 3% of the sample.

The data were also submitted as part of a second study, on T cells of mothers and their children. From that second study: Nine systemically healthy Caucasian individuals, comprising three mothers and their six children, were included as donors. cDNA synthesis used all of the extracted RNA, with 1.5 ug of RNA in each 15 ul reaction. In the second PCR, the M1S primer introduced both the sample barcodes and 2-4 random nucleotides. Over 9 million TCR beta CDR3 reads were obtained for each mother, and some 3 million reads were obtained for each child. Thymic selection similarly shapes TCR recombination output in related and unrelated pairs, with minor effect from inherited differences. Related mother-child pairs always showed normalized repertoire overlap that was slightly higher than in unrelated mother-child pairs, though the difference was never significant. No persistent microchimeric T cell clones were found, with a detection sensitivity of approximately 100 clones per million clonotypes. The study used deep NGS to compare TCR beta repertoires of mothers and children, seeking features distinguishing related mother-child pairs from unrelated individuals. On average, the children were roughly 11 +/- 4 years old, while the mothers were about 38 +/- 4 years old. After adapter ligation with NEBNext reagents, the libraries were sequenced on Illumina HiSeq 2000 with 100+100 nt paired-end reads. To prevent cross-contamination, the mother and child libraries were prepared one month apart and sequenced in separate runs. For each donor, between roughly 450,000 and 2,300,000 distinct TCR beta clonotypes were identified. Naive TCR beta clonotypes were estimated from low-frequency clonotypes matched to each donor's FACS-determined naive share, without sorting.

The sequencing input was blood. In this chain, TRBV20-1 is recombined with TRBJ1-5; perhaps TRBD1 is the D gene, with 6 bases matching. This receptor was obtained from a boy aged 5-17 years in good health. The sequenced DNA: TGCAGTGCTAGAGACGCCGGGACACTTAGCAATCAGCCCCAGCATTTT. Translated, it reads CSARDAGTLSNQPQHF.